The 18 T cell receptor beta chains below come from one sample, sequenced in a study of blood T cell repertoires in COVID-19 (TCRdb year 2020). The library was produced with the immunoSEQ multiplex PCR assay. Held by TCRdb, this immuneACCESS table contains in-frame sequences only and omits some clones. Under half of the omission traces to an unresolved V gene where checked; the cause of the rest is unknown. This sample lists 150,000 to 200,000 clones; 82% were detected once. The ten largest clones capture 11% of the sample. The sequenced sample was PBMCs or T cells enriched from blood (not recorded which). These receptors all come from a man aged 45 to 65 who had recovered from COVID-19.

The chain uses TRBV19 and TRBJ1-5; no reliable D call. Germline CDR1 reads LNHDA; CDR2 reads SQIVND (reference sequence). Trimming removed 3 bases from V and 3 bases from J, with 3 bases in between. CDR3 length equals 12 residues. This chain's CDR3 is CASSINNQPQHF. CDR3 in DNA: TGTGCCAGTAGTATCAACAATCAGCCCCAGCATTTT. Drawing the rest from reference TRBV19 and TRBJ1-5, the complete variable domain is DGGITQSPKYLFRKEGQNVTLSCEQNLNHDAMYWYRQDPGQGLRLIYYSQIVNDFQKGDIAEGYSVSREKKESFPLTVTSAQKNPTAFYLCASSINNQPQHFGDGTRLSIL.

The rearrangement uses TRBV12-3 or TRBV12-4 and TRBJ2-7; 9 nucleotides match TRBD1. J gave up 6 bases and V 3 bases, and 3 bases lay outside the gene matches. There are 13 residues in the CDR3. The CDR3 DNA follows: TGTGCCAGCAGTTTGGGACAGGGTGGCGAGCAGTACTTC. As protein: CASSLGQGGEQYF.

The rearrangement uses TRBV6-5 and TRBJ1-2; 7 bases fit TRBD1. Germline V gene data show CDR1 as MNHEY and CDR2 as SVGAGI. The CDR3 contains 15 residues. Germline trimming cut 4 bases from V and 7 bases from J; bases unmatched to any gene: 12. The CDR3 loop is CASSSIDRVVSGYTF. For the CDR3, the DNA is TGTGCCAGCAGTTCGATCGACAGGGTTGTAAGTGGCTACACCTTC.

The chain has TRBV5-1 and TRBJ2-1; tentative D call: TRBD1 (5 bases). Trimming removed 6 bases at V and 1 base at J, with 8 bases between. The germline gives CDR1 SGHRS, CDR2 YFSETQ. This CDR3 region has 13 residues. CDR3 coding DNA: TGCGCCAGCATGCAGGGATCCTACAATGAGCAGTTCTTC. Protein: CASMQGSYNEQFF. Variable domain in full (rest from reference TRBV5-1 and TRBJ2-1): KAGVTQTPRYLIKTRGQQVTLSCSPISGHRSVSWYQQTPGQGLQFLFEYFSETQRNKGNFPGRFSGRQFSNSRSEMNVSTLELGDSALYLCASMQGSYNEQFFGPGTRLTVL.

The DNA of the CDR3 is TGTGCCAGCAGCCAAGGTTGGACAGGGCCCTACGAGCAGTACTTC. This sequence encodes CASSQGWTGPYEQYF. The chain combines TRBV3-1 (or the pseudogene TRBV3-2) with TRBJ2-7, with 8 bases matching TRBD1. The ends lost 1 base at V and 2 bases at J; junction bases unmatched: 4. This CDR3 spans 15 amino acids. The germline V gene has CDR1 LGHDT and CDR2 YNNKEL (reference sequence).

The V call is TRBV27, the J call TRBJ1-2; 10 bases line up with TRBD1. Trimming at V came to 0 bases and at J to 3 bases, leaving 16 bases not matched to a gene. The length of the CDR3 is 20 residues. Germline V lookup: CDR1 MNHEY, CDR2 SMNVEV (reference sequence). In DNA form, the CDR3 reads TGTGCCAGCAGTTTATCAGGACCGGGACAGGGGCTATTATGGGACTATGGCTACACCTTC. It specifies CASSLSGPGQGLLWDYGYTF.

This chain joins TRBV10-3 and TRBJ2-1, with 15 positions matching TRBD2. V lost 7 bases to trimming and J lost 4 bases; unmatched junction nucleotides: 2. This CDR3 has 15 residues. Germline CDR1 ENHRY, CDR2 SYGVKD. The CDR3 sequence is CAITGTSGGYNEQFF. CDR3 DNA: TGTGCCATCACCGGGACTAGCGGGGGGTACAATGAGCAGTTCTTC.

V gene TRBV19 combines with J gene TRBJ2-1; TRBD1 aligns across 8 bases. With 4 bases clipped from V and 4 bases from J, the junction kept 6 bases outside the gene matches. Germline CDR1 LNHDA, CDR2 SQIVND (reference sequence). This CDR3 contains 15 residues. The CDR3 DNA is TGTGCCAGTAGTACCCCTGGACAGGGATACAATGAGCAGTTCTTC. Translation: CASSTPGQGYNEQFF.

This chain links TRBV28 with TRBJ1-2; 7 bases align to TRBD1. CDR1 and CDR2 from the germline V gene are MDHEN and SYDVKM. The V segment lost 8 bases and the J segment 4 bases; nucleotides outside the gene matches: 10. The CDR3 covers 14 residues. As DNA, the CDR3 is TGTGCCAGCTTCAGACAGGGCACCACCTATGGCTACACCTTC. This gives the protein CASFRQGTTYGYTF.

The V and J genes are TRBV7-9 and TRBJ2-3; the match to TRBD2 covers 8 bases. Per germline, CDR1 SEHNR and CDR2 FQNEAQ (reference sequence). V was pared by 8 bases and J by 2 bases, with 12 bases of the junction left unmatched. The CDR3 has 16 residues. The CDR3 DNA sequence: TGTGCCAGCGGGGTTCTCCTGCGGGAGGTCACAGATACGCAGTATTTT. Residues: CASGVLLREVTDTQYF.

The rearrangement uses TRBV5-1 and TRBJ2-3; no reliable D call. Trimming stripped 4 bases from V and 3 bases from J, with 9 bases between. Germline V gene sequence: CDR1 SGHRS, CDR2 YFSETQ. This CDR3 is 13 amino acids long. In nucleotides, the CDR3 is TGCGCCAGCAGCGTGACTGGTACAGATACGCAGTATTTT. Its protein is CASSVTGTDTQYF.

The gene calls are TRBV5-1 and TRBJ2-7, with D hard to call. The CDR3 loop spans 13 amino acids. With 4 bases removed from V and 5 bases from J, the gap between germline ends came to 13 bases. The germline gives CDR1 SGHRS, CDR2 YFSETQ. The CDR3 sequence: CASSPPRPDEQYF. DNA for the CDR3: TGCGCCAGCAGCCCCCCGCGGCCCGACGAGCAGTACTTC.

The genes are TRBV30 and TRBJ2-1; 9 bases align to TRBD2. Germline V lookup: CDR1 GTSNPN, CDR2 SVGIG (reference sequence). This CDR3 comprises 13 residues. The J segment lost 8 bases and the V segment lost 4 bases, leaving 6 bases of the junction unmatched. DNA of the CDR3: TGTGCCTGGAAACGCGGGGGGGTCGATGAGCAGTTCTTC. It codes for CAWKRGGVDEQFF.

The chain links TRBV27 to TRBJ1-5; no definite D call. Germline V lookup: CDR1 MNHEY, CDR2 SMNVEV (reference sequence). The CDR3 spans 14 residues. Trimming pared 2 bases from V and 1 base from J, leaving 6 bases between. The CDR3 is CASSLAGSNQPQHF. DNA of the CDR3: TGTGCCAGCAGTTTAGCCGGGAGCAATCAGCCCCAGCATTTT.

A single count supports this clone. The CDR3 coding sequence is TGTGCCAGCAGCGTAGGGAGCGGGACTTACAATGAGCAGTTCTTC. Translated: CASSVGSGTYNEQFF. This rearrangement joins TRBV9 to TRBJ2-1; 7 bases map to TRBD2. The germline V gene has CDR1 SGDLS and CDR2 YYNGEE. CDR3 length: 15 amino acids. Trimming took 0 bases from V and 4 from J; bases not matched to a gene: 4.

V gene TRBV20-1 combines with J gene TRBJ2-2, with no clear D. Per germline, CDR1 DFQATT and CDR2 SNEGSKA (reference sequence). V shed 3 bases and J shed 6 bases, with 17 bases lying between them. CDR3 length: 15 amino acids. The CDR3 nucleotides read TGCAGTGCTAGTACCGGGTCACAACCCCCCGGGGAGCTGTTTTTT. The encoded protein is CSASTGSQPPGELFF.

The chain couples TRBV5-1 to TRBJ2-1, with TRBD1 matching over 7 bases. The germline gives CDR1 SGHRS, CDR2 YFSETQ. The CDR3 length is 15 residues. V was clipped by 4 bases and J by 1 base; unmatched bases: 5. CDR3 sequence (DNA): TGCGCCAGCAGCAATCCGGGACAGTCCTACAATGAGCAGTTCTTC. It yields the protein CASSNPGQSYNEQFF.

In regard to this clone: This sample includes further DNA sequences coding for the same CDR3. The chain is built from TRBV11-2 and TRBJ1-1; 10 nucleotides align to TRBD1. The CDR3 spans 13 residues. Germline V gene sequence: CDR1 SGHAT, CDR2 FQNNGV. The J segment lost 8 bases and the V segment lost 4 bases, leaving 4 bases of the junction unmatched. CDR3 sequence (DNA): TGTGCCAGCAGCTCAGACAGGGGGCTGGAAGCTTTCTTT. Protein product: CASSSDRGLEAFF. Together with reference TRBV11-2 and TRBJ1-1, the CDR3 gives the full variable domain: EAGVAQSPRYKIIEKRQSVAFWCNPISGHATLYWYQQILGQGPKLLIQFQNNGVVDDSQLPKDRFSAERLKGVDSTLKIQPAKLEDSAVYLCASSSDRGLEAFFGQGTRLTVV.